These 26 T cell receptor beta chains share one sample of origin, sequenced in a study of T cell responses to AZD1222 COVID-19 vaccine (dated by TCRdb to about 2021). The time point label, read with the paper, signifies: baseline before first vaccination. Libraries were built with the immunoSEQ multiplex PCR assay. TCRdb carries this immuneACCESS record with in-frame sequences only. Its versions omit some clonotypes, under half of them owing to an unresolved V gene in the studies checked, with the rest unexplained. The sample includes some 120,000 clones, with 80% to 90% observed a single time. The ten largest clones take up roughly 1.3% of the sample. The material was peripheral blood, obtained on day 0 of AZD1222 vaccination. These receptor sequences come from an adult in good health.

J is TRBJ1-2 and V is TRBV23-1; no clear D gene. TRBV23-1 is treated as an ORF (open reading frame) with a function not yet certain. The CDR3 is made up of 14 amino acids. Trimming shortened V by 4 bases and J by 2 bases, and 11 bases separated the two germline ends. The CDR3 sequence is CASSLISINYGYTF. CDR3 in DNA: TGCGCCAGCAGTCTCATCTCCATCAACTATGGCTACACCTTC.

This chain connects TRBV11-2 to TRBJ2-7; perhaps TRBD1 as D (5 bases). The CDR3 covers 17 residues. Deletions cut 0 bases from V and 2 bases from J, with 17 bases between. Germline values: CDR1 SGHAT, CDR2 FQNNGV. The CDR3: CASSLDSPLSRAYEQYF. The CDR3 nucleotides read TGTGCCAGCAGCTTAGATTCCCCGCTCTCCAGGGCCTACGAGCAGTACTTC.

The genes are TRBV6-1 and TRBJ1-2; the match to TRBD1 covers 7 bases. The V gene end was trimmed by 2 bases and the J gene end by 12 bases; junction bases not matched to a gene: 12. Germline V gives CDR1 MNHNS, CDR2 SASEGT. CDR3 length: 14 amino acids. The CDR3 sequence is CASSERGRGVFDTF. For the CDR3, the DNA is TGTGCCAGCAGTGAAAGGGGCAGGGGGGTGTTCGACACCTTC.

This chain links TRBV5-6 with TRBJ1-6; D gene uncertain. This CDR3 contains 14 residues. Germline assignment: CDR1 SGHDT and CDR2 YYEEEE. V gave up 0 bases and J gave up 5 bases, with 6 bases separating them. This chain's CDR3 is CASSLGQNNSPLHF. The CDR3 nucleotides read TGTGCCAGCAGCTTGGGGCAGAATAATTCACCCCTCCACTTT.

This clone was recorded a few times. This chain links TRBV10-3 with TRBJ1-2, with a possible D match to TRBD1 (5 bases). Per the germline V gene, CDR1 is ENHRY and CDR2 is SYGVKD. Deletions cut 9 bases from V and 7 bases from J, with 15 bases between. This CDR3 comprises 12 residues. The CDR3 protein is CAILDSMAGYTF. The CDR3 nucleotides are TGTGCCATACTCGACAGCATGGCTGGCTACACCTTC.

The rearrangement uses TRBV5-1 and TRBJ2-3, with D possibly TRBD2 on 6 matching bases. The CDR3 extends over 15 amino acids. The V gene lost 4 bases and the J gene lost 2 bases, with 14 bases spanning the gap. Germline loops: CDR1 SGHRS, CDR2 YFSETQ. CDR3 sequence (DNA): TGCGCCAGCAGCCGAAGCGGGCCAAACACAGATACGCAGTATTTT. Its protein product is CASSRSGPNTDTQYF.

The genes are TRBV19 and TRBJ2-7; tentatively, D is TRBD1 or TRBD2 (5 bases each). The germline CDR1 and CDR2 sequences are LNHDA and SQIVND (reference sequence). This CDR3 comprises 16 residues. The V gene lost 4 bases and the J gene lost 1 base, with 17 bases spanning the gap. CDR3 DNA: TGTGCCAGTAGTACCTCCTCCTGGGGCGGGTCCTACGAGCAGTACTTC. Protein: CASSTSSWGGSYEQYF.

V gene TRBV18 combines with J gene TRBJ2-1, with TRBD1 matching over 8 bases. The length of the CDR3 is 13 residues. Trimming cost V 3 bases and J 10 bases; bases outside gene matches: 5. Germline V gives CDR1 KGHSH, CDR2 LQKENI. CDR3 sequence: CASSPDRGGEQFF. The CDR3 DNA reads TGTGCCAGCTCACCCGACAGGGGTGGCGAGCAGTTCTTC.

The gene calls are TRBV12-2 and TRBJ1-2. TRBV12-2 is labeled a pseudogene. The length of the CDR3 is 13 residues. CDR3: CASRFNGIYGYTF. The CDR3 DNA reads TGTGCAAGTCGCTTTAACGGCATCTATGGCTACACCTTC.

In this sample, this clone turned up once. The chain uses TRBV10-1 and TRBJ2-3; no clear D gene. Germline CDR1 reads WNHNN; CDR2 reads SYGVQD (reference sequence). V was trimmed by 4 bases and J by 4 bases, leaving 6 bases between them. The CDR3 runs 12 residues. The DNA for the CDR3 is TGCGCCAGCAGTGGTGGGTCAGATACGCAGTATTTT. This encodes CASSGGSDTQYF.

The chain couples TRBV10-3 to TRBJ2-5; weak D call: TRBD1 (6 bases). The CDR3 totals 14 residues. Germline V lookup: CDR1 ENHRY, CDR2 SYGVKD. The V end was cut by 4 bases, the J end by 2 bases, with 11 bases between. The CDR3 DNA reads TGTGCCATCAGTGGACAGGCCCGACAAGAGACCCAGTACTTC. Amino acids: CAISGQARQETQYF.

This clone was seen only once. This chain links TRBV7-9 with TRBJ2-5; 7 nucleotides match TRBD1. The V segment lost 5 bases and the J segment 5 bases; nucleotides outside the gene matches: 14. Germline V lookup: CDR1 SEHNR, CDR2 FQNEAQ (reference sequence). The CDR3 totals 16 residues. CDR3 nucleotides: TGTGCCAGCAGCGCCCAACCCGGGACAGCCGAGGAGACCCAGTACTTC. Protein: CASSAQPGTAEETQYF.

V gene TRBV6-5 combines with J gene TRBJ1-5; 7 bases line up with TRBD1. Germline CDR1 reads MNHEY; CDR2 reads SVGAGI. The CDR3 spans 15 residues. The J segment lost 4 bases and the V segment lost 6 bases, leaving 9 bases of the junction unmatched. The CDR3 region is CASRTGTAGNQPQHF. DNA for the CDR3: TGTGCCAGCAGAACCGGGACAGCTGGTAATCAGCCCCAGCATTTT.

This clone has only one observation. The chain is built from TRBV2 and TRBJ2-7; D unclear. Deletions cut 7 bases from V and 3 bases from J, with 13 bases between. CDR1 is SNHLY, CDR2 FYNNEI, per germline. CDR3 length: 13 residues. CDR3 sequence reads: CASTGIWDYEQYF. DNA for the CDR3: TGTGCCAGCACAGGTATCTGGGACTACGAGCAGTACTTC.

The CDR3 bases are TGCGCCAGCAGCCAAGGGCCAAGAGTCTACGAGCAGTACTTC. It specifies CASSQGPRVYEQYF. This sequence joins TRBV4-1 and TRBJ2-7; unclear D gene. The V and J ends lost 1 base and 3 bases respectively, with 10 bases between them. The CDR3 sequence is 14 residues long. Germline V gene data show CDR1 as MGHRA and CDR2 as YSYEKL.

The chain carries TRBV7-9 and TRBJ2-7; 11 bases line up with TRBD2. This CDR3 contains 15 residues. Germline trimming cut 5 bases from V and 3 bases from J; bases unmatched to any gene: 6. Germline-derived CDR1 and CDR2 are SEHNR and FQNEAQ (reference sequence). DNA of the CDR3: TGTGCCAGCAGCGGGCGACTAGCGGGGAACTACGAGCAGTACTTC. Residues: CASSGRLAGNYEQYF.

This chain joins TRBV5-4 and TRBJ2-3; D might be TRBD1 or TRBD2, each matching 6 bases. The CDR3 sequence is 15 residues long. Looked up from germline, CDR1 is SGHNT and CDR2 is YYREEE (reference sequence). Trimming took 5 bases from V and 3 from J, leaving 16 bases between them. CDR3 DNA: TGTGCCAGCAGGGGGTGGGGGGCTAAGACAGATACGCAGTATTTT. This codes for CASRGWGAKTDTQYF.

The chain combines TRBV2 with TRBJ1-1, with 7 bases matching TRBD1. V shed 6 bases and J 11 bases; nucleotides not matched to a gene: 6. This CDR3 comprises 11 residues. Germline V gene sequence: CDR1 SNHLY, CDR2 FYNNEI. This CDR3 reads CASSAGGVAFF. The CDR3 nucleotides are TGTGCCAGCAGCGCAGGGGGGGTGGCTTTCTTT.

V usage is TRBV7-2 and J usage is TRBJ2-1, with TRBD1 identical over 7 bases. This CDR3 is built from 16 residues. V shed 3 bases, J shed 3 bases, and the junction held 8 bases outside the gene matches. From germline, CDR1 is SGHTA and CDR2 FQGNSA. The CDR3 region is CASSFTGTAVYNEQFF. In nucleotides, the CDR3 is TGTGCCAGCAGCTTCACCGGGACAGCCGTCTACAATGAGCAGTTCTTC.

The V and J genes are TRBV4-2 and TRBJ2-7; TRBD1 aligns across 7 bases. CDR1 is LGHNA, CDR2 YNFKEQ, per germline. Trimming at V came to 3 bases and at J to 6 bases, leaving 5 bases not matched to a gene. The CDR3 sequence is 13 residues long. The CDR3 here is CASSQEQGLEQYF. For the CDR3, the DNA is TGTGCCAGCAGCCAGGAACAGGGGCTCGAGCAGTACTTC.

V is TRBV20-1 and J is TRBJ1-2; D is unclear. Deletions cut 4 bases from V and 2 bases from J, with 5 bases between. Per the germline V gene, CDR1 is DFQATT and CDR2 is SNEGSKA (reference sequence). This CDR3 is built from 11 residues. The CDR3: CSATGNYGYTF. The DNA for the CDR3 is TGCAGTGCTACCGGGAACTATGGCTACACCTTC.

The V and J genes are TRBV7-8 and TRBJ2-5; 11 nucleotides match TRBD2. Germline assignment: CDR1 SGHVS and CDR2 FQNEAQ. With 11 bases clipped from V and 5 bases from J, the junction kept 4 bases outside the gene matches. The CDR3 sequence is 12 residues long. The CDR3 sequence: CASRLAGETQYF. CDR3 nucleotide sequence: TGTGCCTCTCGACTAGCGGGGGAGACCCAGTACTTC. The full variable domain, its missing parts supplied by reference TRBV7-8 and TRBJ2-5, is GAGVSQSPRYKVAKRGQDVALRCDPISGHVSLFWYQQALGQGPEFLTYFQNEAQLDKSGLPSDRFFAERPEGSVSTLKIQRTQQEDSAVYLCASRLAGETQYFGPGTRLLVL.

The chain joins TRBV6-2 or TRBV6-3 to TRBJ1-5; D ambiguous. The V end lost 4 bases, the J end lost 6 bases, and 16 bases lay between the germline ends. Per germline, CDR1 MNHEY and CDR2 SVGEGT. This CDR3 comprises 15 residues. CDR3 nucleotides: TGTGCCAGCAGTTCGACGGGCCTGGGTAGTCAGCCCCAGCATTTT. Its protein is CASSSTGLGSQPQHF.

This chain links TRBV2 with TRBJ1-6, with D unresolved. Trimming cost V 5 bases and J 4 bases, with 9 bases left between them. Germline V gene sequence: CDR1 SNHLY, CDR2 FYNNEI. The CDR3 extends over 14 amino acids. In DNA form, the CDR3 reads TGTGCCAGCAGTTTTGAGGATTATAATTCACCCCTCCACTTT. Translation: CASSFEDYNSPLHF. Combining the CDR3 with reference TRBV2 and TRBJ1-6 gives the whole variable domain EPEVTQTPSHQVTQMGQEVILRCVPISNHLYFYWYRQILGQKVEFLVSFYNNEISEKSEIFDDQFSVERPDGSNFTLKIRSTKLEDSAMYFCASSFEDYNSPLHFGNGTRLTVT.

The chain recombines TRBV11-2 with TRBJ1-2, with 9 bases matching TRBD1. This CDR3 is 16 amino acids long. V shed 5 bases and J 7 bases; nucleotides not matched to a gene: 14. Looked up from germline, CDR1 is SGHAT and CDR2 is FQNNGV. The CDR3 DNA sequence: TGTGCCAGCAGCCCCTCCTGGACAGGGGATAGTGGTGGCTACACCTTC. Translation gives CASSPSWTGDSGGYTF.

The chain joins TRBV5-4 to TRBJ1-1; D gene uncertain. The CDR3 spans 12 residues. Trimming pared 7 bases from V and 11 bases from J, leaving 18 bases between. Germline CDR1 is SGHNT and CDR2 is YYREEE (reference sequence). In nucleotides, the CDR3 is TGTGCCAGCGGGTACCACGACGGGAGGGCTTTCTTT. It is translated as CASGYHDGRAFF.